What follows describes a single T cell receptor (beta chain). This sample is drawn from a study of Ad26.COV2.S vaccination and SARS-CoV-2 variants. Sample treatment: about 20 received Ad26.COV2.S at low or high dose, single or two shots; five or six received placebo; per-sample allocation not given. On day 63 after the first injection, vaccine and placebo recipients gave samples. This CDR3 is 14 amino acids long. The germline gives CDR1 SNHLY, CDR2 FYNNEI. Trimming pared 6 bases from V and 2 bases from J, leaving 13 bases between. The table came from immunoSEQ multiplex PCR; TCRdb's copy has only in-frame clones and leaves some out. The table lists over 350,000 clones, about 88% of them singletons, with 3.5% in the top ten.

The chain joins TRBV2 to TRBJ2-5; D assignment may be TRBD1 or TRBD2 (5 bases each). Here the sequenced sample was peripheral blood, taken in a trial of Ad26.COV2.S vaccine versus placebo. The sequence was obtained from a person between 18 and 65 years old who received the Ad26.COV2.S COVID-19 vaccine or a placebo. The CDR3 is CASRRDGEQETQYF. The CDR3 nucleotides read TGTGCCAGCAGAAGGGACGGAGAACAAGAGACCCAGTACTTC.